This is a list of T cell receptor beta chains from one sample in a study of blood T cell repertoires in COVID-19. Here immunoSEQ multiplex PCR was the method, and the copy in TCRdb shows in-frame clones only, minus some. The table has 200,000 to 300,000 clones, under 90% seen once; the top ten hold 8% to 9.5%. The sample consisted of peripheral blood. The receptors here all came from a human donor in a cohort sampled during active COVID-19. The CDR3 runs from the conserved cysteine through the conserved F or W. The order of the fields is clone size, D gene, V gene, J gene, CDR3 protein, CDR3 DNA. A D gene is named only where the DNA matches it firmly. Clone size is not always given. Where it is, it says once, few, many or a class for expanded clones.

.,.,TRBV7-9,TRBJ1-1,CASSFGGNTEAFF,TGTGCCAGCAGCTTTGGAGGGAACACTGAAGCTTTCTTT
.,.,TRBV6-6,TRBJ2-1,CASSYATNEQFF,TGTGCCAGCAGTTACGCTACTAATGAGCAGTTCTTC
.,TRBD2,TRBV4-3,TRBJ2-2,CASSQESPSGDTGELFF,TGCGCCAGCAGCCAGGAGTCACCTAGCGGGGACACCGGGGAGCTGTTTTTT
.,.,TRBV6-1,TRBJ1-2,CASREGQKINYGYTF,TGTGCCAGCAGAGAAGGACAGAAGATTAACTATGGCTACACCTTC
.,TRBD1,TRBV15,TRBJ1-6,CATSRGSTWTGYNSPLHF,TGTGCCACCAGCAGAGGGTCGACTTGGACAGGCTATAATTCACCCCTCCACTTT
.,TRBD2,TRBV5-1,TRBJ2-5,CASSLNGRETSGRAAQETQYF,TGCGCCAGCAGTCTAAACGGGCGAGAGACTAGCGGGAGGGCGGCCCAAGAGACCCAGTACTTC
once,.,TRBV7-2,TRBJ1-5,CASSLAINQPQHF,TGTGCCAGCAGCTTAGCCATTAATCAGCCCCAGCATTTT
once,TRBD1,TRBV6-5,TRBJ1-4,CASSLGQGANEKLFF,TGTGCCAGCAGCCTCGGACAGGGAGCTAATGAAAAACTGTTTTTT
.,TRBD1,TRBV6-2/TRBV6-3,TRBJ1-2,CASNYRGQDYGYTF,TGTGCCAGCAATTACAGGGGGCAGGACTATGGCTACACCTTC
.,.,TRBV7-9,TRBJ1-3,CASSLDGGAGNTIYF,TGTGCCAGCAGCTTAGATGGAGGTGCCGGAAACACCATATATTTT
.,.,TRBV5-1,TRBJ1-1,CASSLVVGEKNTEAFF,TGCGCCAGCAGCTTGGTCGTGGGCGAGAAGAACACTGAAGCTTTCTTT
once,TRBD1,TRBV7-9,TRBJ2-7,CASSPGTGLYEQYF,TGTGCCAGCAGCCCCGGGACAGGCCTTTACGAGCAGTACTTC
once,.,TRBV5-1,TRBJ2-3,CASRPGARTDTQYF,TGCGCCAGCAGACCCGGAGCCCGGACAGATACGCAGTATTTT
once,.,TRBV7-2,TRBJ2-7,CASSLALTGEQYF,TGTGCCAGCAGCTTAGCATTGACTGGGGAGCAGTACTTC
.,.,TRBV2,TRBJ1-5,CASSETATYGNQPQHF,TGTGCCAGCAGTGAAACAGCCACGTACGGCAATCAGCCCCAGCATTTT
.,.,TRBV19,TRBJ1-5,CASGGGPLANQPQHF,TGTGCCTCCGGCGGAGGTCCCTTAGCGAATCAGCCCCAGCATTTT
.,TRBD1,TRBV6-6,TRBJ1-5,CASSYSGRGTNQPQHF,TGTGCCAGCAGTTACTCCGGCAGGGGGACGAATCAGCCCCAGCATTTT
.,.,TRBV29-1,TRBJ2-7,CSVDVTGTYEQYF,TGCAGCGTTGATGTTACAGGGACCTACGAGCAGTACTTC
.,TRBD2,TRBV27,TRBJ2-7,CASSSRSSGEVYEQYF,TGTGCCAGCAGTTCCCGTTCTAGCGGGGAAGTATACGAGCAGTACTTC
.,.,TRBV2,TRBJ2-5,CASARQVQETQYF,TGTGCCAGCGCCAGACAGGTCCAAGAGACCCAGTACTTC
.,TRBD1,TRBV5-1,TRBJ1-4,CASSRTGGPEKLFF,TGCGCCAGCAGCAGGACAGGGGGTCCTGAAAAACTGTTTTTT
.,TRBD2,TRBV4-1,TRBJ2-7,CASSQAPGGTPYEQYF,TGCGCCAGCAGCCAAGCCCCGGGGGGAACACCCTACGAGCAGTACTTC
.,.,TRBV6-1,TRBJ2-5,CASSEWGRGDFRETQYF,TGTGCCAGCAGTGAATGGGGCAGGGGGGACTTTCGGGAGACCCAGTACTTC
.,.,TRBV7-2,TRBJ1-5,CASSDVSGSNQPQHF,TGTGCCAGCAGCGACGTGTCGGGTAGCAATCAGCCCCAGCATTTT
.,TRBD2,TRBV27,TRBJ2-3,CASSFLSAGGLTDTQYF,TGTGCCAGCAGTTTTCTTTCGGCGGGGGGACTCACAGATACGCAGTATTTT
.,TRBD1,TRBV6-2/TRBV6-3,TRBJ2-3,CASSYTNRGPSTDTQYF,TGTGCCAGCAGTTACACAAACAGGGGGCCCAGCACAGATACGCAGTATTTT
.,.,TRBV5-1,TRBJ2-3,CASSLAPVTDTQYF,TGCGCCAGCAGCTTGGCACCAGTCACAGATACGCAGTATTTT
.,.,TRBV28,TRBJ2-7,CASSLRDMGYEQYF,TGTGCCAGCAGTTTACGGGACATGGGGTACGAGCAGTACTTC
.,.,TRBV10-2,TRBJ2-3,CATIPRASLPDTQYF,TGCGCCACCATCCCGAGGGCCTCCCTGCCAGATACGCAGTATTTT
.,.,TRBV5-1,TRBJ1-1,CASSSGDSSNTEAFF,TGCGCCAGCAGTTCCGGTGACAGCTCTAACACTGAAGCTTTCTTT
.,.,TRBV2,TRBJ2-7,CATLAELPYEQYF,TGTGCCACCTTAGCGGAACTACCCTACGAGCAGTACTTC
.,TRBD2,TRBV3-1/TRBV3-2,TRBJ2-7,CASSPSGGGYEQYF,TGTGCCAGCAGTCCGAGCGGGGGAGGTTACGAGCAGTACTTC
.,.,TRBV9,TRBJ1-1,CASSVGGSMNTEAFF,TGTGCCAGCAGCGTAGGAGGCAGCATGAACACTGAAGCTTTCTTT
few,TRBD1,TRBV19,TRBJ1-2,CASSLEGQGTWSYTF,TGTGCCAGTAGTCTAGAGGGACAGGGGACTTGGAGCTACACCTTC
.,TRBD2,TRBV19,TRBJ2-1,CASSDTSGRADNEQFF,TGTGCCAGTAGTGACACTAGCGGGAGGGCCGACAATGAGCAGTTCTTC
.,.,TRBV7-2,TRBJ2-3,CASSLSRGDTQYF,TGTGCCAGCAGCTTATCCCGGGGAGATACGCAGTATTTT
.,.,TRBV5-5,TRBJ2-3,CASSFELTDTQYF,TGTGCCAGCAGCTTTGAGCTCACAGATACGCAGTATTTT
.,TRBD1,TRBV11-2,TRBJ1-5,CASSLDRDRQPQHF,TGTGCCAGCAGCTTGGACAGGGATCGTCAGCCCCAGCATTTT
.,.,TRBV7-2,TRBJ1-1,CASRRGRNTEAFF,TGTGCCAGCAGGCGGGGGCGGAACACTGAAGCTTTCTTT
.,.,TRBV27,TRBJ2-3,CASSSRDWDTDTQYF,TGTGCCAGCAGTTCCCGGGACTGGGACACAGATACGCAGTATTTT
.,.,TRBV28,TRBJ2-7,CASRLTPGQPYEQYF,TGTGCCAGCAGGCTAACACCCGGACAGCCCTACGAGCAGTACTTC
.,TRBD2,TRBV18,TRBJ2-3,CASSRQISGEDTQYF,TGTGCCAGCTCACGACAAATTAGCGGGGAGGATACGCAGTATTTT
.,.,TRBV21-1,TRBJ1-3,CASTQPWGAGNTIYF,.
.,.,TRBV16,TRBJ2-3,CASSQSRGLTPQYF,TGTGCCAGCAGCCAATCGCGGGGACTCACCCCGCAGTATTTT
.,.,TRBV11-3,TRBJ2-4,CASSSRAAKNIQYF,TGTGCCAGCAGCTCCAGGGCAGCCAAAAACATTCAGTACTTC
.,.,TRBV7-8,TRBJ2-6,CASSPRDGANVLTF,TGTGCCAGCAGCCCCAGGGATGGGGCCAACGTCCTGACTTTC
.,TRBD1,TRBV19,TRBJ2-7,CASSTGQVIAGQYF,TGTGCCAGTAGTACGGGACAGGTTATCGCGGGGCAGTACTTC
.,TRBD2,TRBV19,TRBJ2-7,CASSVGLAYEQYF,TGTGCCAGTAGTGTGGGACTAGCGTACGAGCAGTACTTC